What follows are 10 T cell receptor beta chains derived from one specimen sequenced in a study of OX40 agonist ivuxolimab in advanced cancers. Some clones are missing from TCRdb's copy, which holds only in-frame ones; the method was immunoSEQ multiplex PCR. Altogether about 120,000 clones are present, roughly 93% being singletons, with the ten largest covering 0.15% to 0.16%. The material sequenced was CD4+ or CD8+ T cells sorted from blood, taken in a trial of the OX40 agonist ivuxolimab. The origin of the receptors is an adult with an advanced solid tumor such as melanoma, head and neck, liver or kidney cancer.

The V and J genes are TRBV20-1 and TRBJ2-7; D unresolved. This CDR3 comprises 10 residues. Trimming stripped 6 bases from V and 5 bases from J, with 8 bases between. CDR1 and CDR2 from the germline V gene are DFQATT and SNEGSKA (reference sequence). The CDR3 DNA reads as TGCAGTGCACAAAGACACGAGCAGTACTTC. Its protein product is CSAQRHEQYF.

This chain connects TRBV6-5 to TRBJ1-5; 9 nucleotides agree with TRBD1. The CDR3 is made up of 15 amino acids. Germline CDR1 MNHEY, CDR2 SVGAGI. Unmatched junction bases numbered 5, after V lost 6 bases and J lost 2 bases. CDR3 in amino acids: CASSLGQGRNQPQHF. In nucleotides, the CDR3 is TGTGCCAGCAGCTTGGGACAGGGTCGCAATCAGCCCCAGCATTTT.

The chain employs TRBV12-5 and TRBJ2-6, with unresolved D. Trimming took off 3 bases at V and 0 bases at J, with 12 bases between the two ends. The CDR3 covers 17 residues. Germline-derived CDR1 and CDR2 are LGHNT and FRNRAP. The CDR3 DNA is TGTGCTAGTGGTTTCTTCATGCAGGTCTCTGGGGCCAACGTCCTGACTTTC. It is translated as CASGFFMQVSGANVLTF.

This sequence joins TRBV19 and TRBJ2-2; TRBD2 is a possible D gene (6 bases). Trimming cost V 1 base and J 10 bases, with 10 bases left between them. Germline V gene lookup returns CDR1 LNHDA and CDR2 SQIVND (reference sequence). The CDR3 sequence is 13 residues long. The CDR3 sequence is CASSIVSGVELFF. CDR3 nucleotide sequence: TGTGCCAGTAGTATAGTTAGCGGTGTGGAGCTGTTTTTT.

The chain links TRBV2 to TRBJ2-1; 8 nucleotides match TRBD2. Trimming took 6 bases from V and 0 from J; bases not matched to a gene: 4. CDR1 is SNHLY and CDR2 is FYNNEI in the germline V gene. This CDR3 comprises 15 residues. The CDR3 is CASRTGTSSYNEQFF. CDR3 DNA: TGTGCCAGCAGAACCGGGACTAGCTCCTACAATGAGCAGTTCTTC. Looking up the rest from reference TRBV2 and TRBJ2-1 gives the full variable domain: EPEVTQTPSHQVTQMGQEVILRCVPISNHLYFYWYRQILGQKVEFLVSFYNNEISEKSEIFDDQFSVERPDGSNFTLKIRSTKLEDSAMYFCASRTGTSSYNEQFFGPGTRLTVL.

CDR3 residues: CASSLRLGSDTQYF. The CDR3 DNA follows: TGTGCCAGCAGCTTACGGCTCGGATCGGACACGCAGTATTTT. The V call is TRBV7-3, the J call TRBJ2-3; unclear D gene. The CDR3 sequence is 14 residues long. Germline V CDR1 and CDR2: SGHTA, FQGTGA. V was clipped by 2 bases and J by 9 bases, with 15 bases between them.

This sequence joins TRBV5-4 and TRBJ2-3; D is unclear. The CDR3 sequence is 15 residues long. Germline-derived CDR1 and CDR2 are SGHNT and YYREEE (reference sequence). Trimming took 0 bases from V and 3 from J, leaving 11 bases between them. As DNA, the CDR3 is TGTGCCAGCAGCTTGGCTGGACGGCTGACAGATACGCAGTATTTT. Residues: CASSLAGRLTDTQYF.

This clone has just one count. J is TRBJ2-7 and V is TRBV2; D not certain. Trimming pared 4 bases from V and 0 bases from J, leaving 10 bases between. Germline CDR1 SNHLY, CDR2 FYNNEI. The CDR3 length is 14 residues. The CDR3, as DNA: TGTGCCAGCAGTGTGGTACGGAGCTCCTACGAGCAGTACTTC. This gives the protein CASSVVRSSYEQYF.

The V call is TRBV18, the J call TRBJ1-1; tentatively, D is TRBD1 (5 bases). Between the trimmed V and J ends, which lost 1 base and 5 bases, there was a span of 14 bases. The germline V gene has CDR1 KGHSH and CDR2 LQKENI. The CDR3 has 15 residues. The chain's CDR3 is CASSPRERGGTEAFF. The DNA of the CDR3 is TGTGCCAGCTCACCACGGGAAAGGGGTGGGACTGAAGCTTTCTTT.

The rearrangement uses TRBV6-1 and TRBJ2-5, with a weak D call TRBD1 (5 bases). CDR1 and CDR2 from the germline V gene are MNHNS and SASEGT. Trimming took off 6 bases at V and 4 bases at J, with 6 bases between the two ends. The CDR3 totals 11 residues. In DNA form, the CDR3 reads TGTGCCAGCAGCAGGGCAGAGACCCAGTACTTC. This encodes CASSRAETQYF.